This entry concerns a single T cell receptor beta chain. This sample is part of a study of cytomegalovirus exposure and HLA in healthy donors. Primers for the PCR totalled 60 Vbeta and 13 Jbeta. Method: immunoSEQ multiplex PCR; TCRdb's copy keeps in-frame clones and lacks some. The sample has 100,000 to 150,000 clones, less than 85% seen once; the top ten hold more than 2.5%. CDR1 and CDR2 from the germline V gene are SNHLY and FYNNEI. The ends were cut back, 5 bases at V and 6 bases at J, with 13 bases in the middle. There are 14 residues in the CDR3. This sequence originates from a male donor in good health and CMV-seronegative. This sequence joins TRBV2 and TRBJ2-2; D may be TRBD1 (6 bases). Sequenced sample: PBMCs. The CDR3 DNA reads as TGTGCCAGCAGTTACAGGGTGGCCTCCGGGGAGCTGTTTTTT. Translated: CASSYRVASGELFF.